These 14 T cell receptor beta chains came from one sample sequenced in a study of somatic mutations in cytotoxic T cells in rheumatoid arthritis (dated by TCRdb to the late 2010s). Libraries were prepared through the immunoSEQ multiplex PCR assay. What TCRdb holds here is the immuneACCESS table cut down to in-frame rearrangements. Part of the clones is not present; checked against another copy, under half of the missing clones reflect an unresolved V gene, and the others are unexplained. In all, the sample holds thousands of clones, and 74% of those were seen once. Under 30% of the sample is taken by the ten largest. The sequenced sample consisted of CD8+ T cells sorted from blood. Source of these receptors: an adult with rheumatoid arthritis.

This clone was seen just once. The chain recombines TRBV29-1 with TRBJ2-7, with 12 bases aligning to TRBD1. Trimming removed 5 bases from V and 3 bases from J; junction bases left unmatched: 5. The CDR3 is 14 residues long. Per germline, CDR1 SQVTM and CDR2 ANQGSEA. CDR3 residues: CSVLGTGGRYEQYF. The CDR3 coding sequence is TGCAGCGTTTTAGGGACAGGGGGCCGCTACGAGCAGTACTTC.

In its sample, this clone ranks as large. The gene calls are TRBV9 and TRBJ2-7; D call uncertain. Trimming removed 4 bases from V and 3 bases from J, with 14 bases in between. CDR3 length equals 14 residues. Germline V gene lookup returns CDR1 SGDLS and CDR2 YYNGEE. Here the CDR3 reads CASSKNTASYEQYF. The CDR3 bases are TGTGCCAGCAGCAAAAATACGGCTAGCTACGAGCAGTACTTC. The variable domain in full, with the rest retrieved from reference TRBV9 and TRBJ2-7, is DSGVTQTPKHLITATGQRVTLRCSPRSGDLSVYWYQQSLDQGLQFLIQYYNGEERAKGNILERFSAQQFPDLHSELNLSSLELGDSALYFCASSKNTASYEQYFGPGTRLTVT.

The V call is TRBV19, the J call TRBJ2-1; 11 nucleotides agree with TRBD2. V dropped 5 bases and J dropped 3; count of bases not matched to a gene: 12. CDR1 and CDR2 (germline): LNHDA, SQIVND (reference sequence). This CDR3 comprises 18 residues. The CDR3 sequence: CASSQDTGLAGIYNEQFF. CDR3 in DNA: TGTGCCAGTAGTCAAGACACCGGACTAGCGGGCATCTACAATGAGCAGTTCTTC.

In its sample, this clone was seen a few times. This sequence joins TRBV9 and TRBJ2-7, with D perhaps matching TRBD1 (5 bases). Trimming removed 0 bases from V and 0 bases from J, with 10 bases in between. The CDR3 runs to 15 residues. Germline V gene lookup returns CDR1 SGDLS and CDR2 YYNGEE. The CDR3 spells CASSVAPGISYEQYF. The CDR3 nucleotides are TGTGCCAGCAGCGTAGCTCCAGGGATCTCCTACGAGCAGTACTTC.

The chain is built from TRBV2 and TRBJ2-3; no firm D call. The V end lost 0 bases, the J end lost 2 bases, and 9 bases lay between the germline ends. This CDR3 spans 15 amino acids. Germline V gene sequence: CDR1 SNHLY, CDR2 FYNNEI. The CDR3 is CASSEAARVTDTQYF. The CDR3 coding sequence is TGTGCCAGCAGTGAAGCGGCCAGAGTCACAGATACGCAGTATTTT.

This clone was seen only once. The chain uses TRBV28 and TRBJ1-5; the D is unclear. Germline V gene lookup returns CDR1 MDHEN and CDR2 SYDVKM. The CDR3 sequence is 16 residues long. V was clipped by 6 bases and J by 0 bases, with 15 bases between them. The CDR3 nucleotides are TGTGCCAGCAGACCCCCGGGTCCTCCTAGCAATCAGCCCCAGCATTTT. Protein product: CASRPPGPPSNQPQHF.

CDR3 sequence reads: CAISGTSGSMSYEQYF. The CDR3 DNA sequence: TGTGCCATCAGTGGGACTAGCGGGAGCATGTCCTACGAGCAGTACTTC. The chain is built from TRBV10-3 and TRBJ2-7; 13 bases agree with TRBD2. Germline trimming cut 4 bases from V and 1 base from J; bases unmatched to any gene: 4. The length of the CDR3 is 16 residues. CDR1 and CDR2 (germline): ENHRY, SYGVKD.

The gene calls are TRBV27 and TRBJ2-2, with D possibly called TRBD1 or TRBD2 (5 bases each). The CDR3 is made up of 14 amino acids. The V gene lost 8 bases and the J gene lost 3 bases, with 13 bases spanning the gap. Germline V CDR1 and CDR2: MNHEY, SMNVEV (reference sequence). CDR3 DNA: TGTGCCAGCTCCGGGACGGACTACACCGGGGAGCTGTTTTTT. Translating gives CASSGTDYTGELFF.

The chain carries TRBV21-1 and TRBJ2-2; the table names TRBD1, a call not compared with the DNA. TRBV21-1 is designated a pseudogene. The CDR3 runs 15 residues. The CDR3 here is CASSTGQGATGELFF. In nucleotides, the CDR3 is TGTGCCAGCAGCACCGGACAGGGGGCCACCGGGGAGCTGTTTTTT.

The J gene is TRBJ2-5, the V gene TRBV14; D is undetermined. TRBJ2-7 matches the DNA end more closely, so the J call is doubtful. Germline CDR1 is SGHDN and CDR2 is FVKESK. The CDR3 is made up of 14 amino acids. CDR3 bases: TGTGCCAGCAGCCAAGATTGGGCCCACTACGAGCAGTACTTC. Protein sequence: CASSQDWAHYEQYF.

The genes are TRBV4-2 and TRBJ1-6; D perhaps matches TRBD1 (5 bases). The ends were cut back, 3 bases at V and 8 bases at J, with 11 bases in the middle. CDR1 is LGHNA and CDR2 is YNFKEQ in the germline V gene. This CDR3 is 14 amino acids long. The CDR3 DNA is TGTGCCAGCAGCCAGGGTAGGGGTGATTCACCCCTCCACTTT. Protein: CASSQGRGDSPLHF.

The rearrangement links TRBV5-4 to TRBJ2-7; D may correspond to TRBD1 or TRBD2 (6 bases each). Germline CDR1 is SGHNT and CDR2 is YYREEE (reference sequence). The V end was cut by 1 base, the J end by 0 bases, with 11 bases between. The CDR3 has 15 residues. Here the CDR3 DNA reads TGTGCCAGCAGCTTGTGGGGGGCTAGCTCCTACGAGCAGTACTTC. Translated: CASSLWGASSYEQYF.

This clone was detected once. The chain combines TRBV5-4 with TRBJ1-2; TRBD1 might be the D (5 bases). CDR1 SGHNT and CDR2 YYREEE come from the germline V gene (reference sequence). The V and J ends lost 2 bases and 6 bases respectively, with 8 bases between them. This CDR3 comprises 12 residues. The CDR3 DNA reads TGTGCCAGCAGCTTTGGGGGAAATGGCTACACCTTC. This translates into CASSFGGNGYTF.

The chain is built from TRBV15 and TRBJ2-3; TRBD2 aligns across 8 bases. Germline V gene sequence: CDR1 LNHNV, CDR2 YYDKDF (reference sequence). The CDR3 covers 14 residues. The trim removed 3 bases at V and 3 bases at J, leaving 2 bases unmatched. CDR3 region: CATSSERETDTQYF. The CDR3 region has the DNA TGTGCCACCAGCAGTGAGCGGGAGACAGATACGCAGTATTTT.